What follows are 2 T cell receptor beta chains derived from one specimen sequenced in a study of T cells in Graves' hyperthyroidism and ophthalmopathy. Amplified TCR beta CDR3 regions derived from RNA transcripts. In the first-round RT-PCR of the TCR CDR3, the HTBI primer set was used. TCRdb reprocessed the multiplex PCR reads with MiXCR, giving one entry per CDR3 protein. The table lists roughly 400,000 distinct CDR3 sequences, roughly 25% of them singletons. Sequencing was done on a sample of blood. The source of these receptors is a man aged 45-65 years with Graves' hyperthyroidism.

V and J are TRBV20-1 and TRBJ2-1; D is ambiguous. Trimming stripped 3 bases from V and 5 bases from J, with 11 bases between. Germline V lookup: CDR1 DFQATT, CDR2 SNEGSKA (reference sequence). CDR3 size: 13 residues. The CDR3 coding sequence is TGCAGTGCTAGGGGGTGGCCGAACAATGAGCAGTTCTTC. This translates into CSARGWPNNEQFF.

The J gene is TRBJ1-1, the V gene TRBV5-5, with 11 nucleotides matching TRBD1. The CDR3 has 16 residues. Germline trimming cut 0 bases from V and 4 bases from J; bases unmatched to any gene: 5. Germline V CDR1 and CDR2: SGHKS, YYEKEE (reference sequence). CDR3 residues: CASSLGTGGAATEAFF. In DNA form, the CDR3 reads TGTGCCAGCAGCTTGGGGACAGGGGGCGCCGCCACTGAAGCTTTCTTT.